Following are 17 T cell receptor beta chains from one sample sequenced in a study of T cell repertoires in cytomegalovirus infection. The antigens of these receptors remain unknown. TCRdb independently ran MiXCR on the reads; one entry per CDR3 protein. The data contain about 500,000 distinct CDR3 sequences, roughly 34% of them singletons. The sample consisted of cultured PBMCs, taken from culture after CMV antigen stimulation. Receptors were obtained from a human donor in good health (CMV status not recorded). Some clones in this sample may be carry-over from other donors' samples.

The chain is built from TRBV7-2 and TRBJ1-1; no clear D. V was cut by 1 base and J by 2 bases, with 8 bases left in between. Germline V gives CDR1 SGHTA, CDR2 FQGNSA. The CDR3 is 14 amino acids. CDR3 DNA sequence: TGTGCCAGCAGCTTAGGGAAGAAAAACACTGAAGCTTTCTTT. This encodes CASSLGKKNTEAFF.

The chain carries TRBV6-1 and TRBJ2-2; the match to TRBD2 covers 12 bases. V was pared by 6 bases and J by 4 bases, with 3 bases of the junction left unmatched. This CDR3 has 15 amino acids. The germline gives CDR1 MNHNS, CDR2 SASEGT. The CDR3 nucleotides are TGTGCCAGCAGGCCACTAGCGGGAGGCACCGGGGAGCTGTTTTTT. This translates into CASRPLAGGTGELFF.

This clonotype was seen more than once but under ten times. The V gene is TRBV7-6, the J gene TRBJ2-1, with D unresolved. The ends were cut back, 5 bases at V and 7 bases at J, with 21 bases in the middle. This CDR3 is 16 amino acids long. CDR1 is SGHVS and CDR2 is FNYEAQ in the germline V gene. This chain's CDR3 is CASSPSSIGRRNEQFF. As DNA, the CDR3 is TGTGCCAGCAGCCCGTCAAGTATTGGCAGAAGGAATGAGCAGTTCTTC.

This clonotype was detected a few times. The rearrangement joins TRBV7-3 to TRBJ2-1; D could derive from TRBD1 or TRBD2 (5 bases each). This CDR3 is built from 18 residues. The V gene's germline CDR1 is SGHTA and CDR2 FQGTGA. V shed 5 bases and J shed 9 bases, with 29 bases lying between them. DNA of the CDR3: TGTGCCAGCAGCGAAAGGGGCCTAGGAGGAGGCGAGGCCAGTGAGCAGTTCTTC. Translating gives CASSERGLGGGEASEQFF.

The chain carries TRBV7-6 and TRBJ2-1, with 10 bases matching TRBD2. Germline V gene lookup returns CDR1 SGHVS and CDR2 FNYEAQ. With 3 bases clipped from V and 3 bases from J, the junction kept 11 bases outside the gene matches. This CDR3 has 18 residues. The CDR3 DNA follows: TGTGCCAGCAGCTTGACGAACCCCGGGACTAGCGACTACAATGAGCAGTTCTTC. Its translation is CASSLTNPGTSDYNEQFF.

This clonotype has just a few counts. The chain is built from TRBV12-3 or TRBV12-4 and TRBJ2-1; 9 positions match TRBD2. Unmatched junction bases numbered 3, after V lost 3 bases and J lost 0 bases. This CDR3 is 16 amino acids long. CDR3 sequence (DNA): TGTGCCAGCAGTTTTTATAGCGGGAGCTCCTACAATGAGCAGTTCTTC. Protein sequence: CASSFYSGSSYNEQFF.

This chain links TRBV6-8 with TRBJ2-1; 16 nucleotides agree with TRBD2. The length of the CDR3 is 20 residues. Germline V lookup: CDR1 MNHGY, CDR2 SAAAGT. Trimming cost V 0 bases and J 9 bases; bases outside gene matches: 14. CDR3: CASSYSGIPGLAGGPFEQFF. CDR3 DNA: TGTGCCAGCAGTTACTCAGGGATACCGGGACTAGCGGGAGGGCCGTTTGAGCAGTTCTTC.

This clonotype has just a few counts. The chain carries TRBV7-9 and TRBJ2-7; D tentatively fits TRBD1 or TRBD2 (5 bases each). With 1 base removed from V and 3 bases from J, the gap between germline ends came to 10 bases. The CDR3 has 14 residues. Per the germline V gene, CDR1 is SEHNR and CDR2 is FQNEAQ (reference sequence). CDR3 nucleotide sequence: TGTGCCAGCAGCTTAGTGCCAGGGAGCTACGAGCAGTACGTC. This codes for CASSLVPGSYEQYV.

The rearrangement links TRBV28 to TRBJ2-5; a possible D gene is TRBD2 (5 bases). This CDR3 contains 15 residues. CDR1 is MDHEN and CDR2 is SYDVKM in the germline V gene. V dropped 5 bases and J dropped 1 base, with 14 bases sitting between them. CDR3 sequence: CASSAPGNPQETQYF. CDR3 DNA: TGTGCCAGCAGTGCCCCGGGGAACCCCCAAGAGACCCAGTACTTC.

This clonotype was detected a few times. The chain uses TRBV7-6 and TRBJ2-1, with unresolved D. Trimming pared 6 bases from V and 1 base from J, leaving 16 bases between. Germline lookup yields CDR1 SGHVS and CDR2 FNYEAQ. This CDR3 is 16 amino acids long. The CDR3 DNA follows: TGTGCCAGCAGTCGGCCTGGGGAACCTTCCTACAATGAGCAGTTCTTC. Encoded protein: CASSRPGEPSYNEQFF.

The rearrangement joins TRBV7-9 to TRBJ2-7; D perhaps matches TRBD1 (6 bases). Trimming took 1 base from V and 2 from J, leaving 12 bases between them. Per germline, CDR1 SEHNR and CDR2 FQNEAQ (reference sequence). The CDR3 covers 15 residues. The CDR3 here is CASSLVRGQAYEQYF. CDR3 coding DNA: TGTGCCAGCAGCTTAGTCAGGGGTCAAGCCTACGAGCAGTACTTC.

This clonotype was detected many times. This rearrangement joins TRBV7-2 to TRBJ2-4; 9 bases line up with TRBD1. Germline V CDR1 and CDR2: SGHTA, FQGNSA. The CDR3 length is 17 residues. With 5 bases clipped from V and 5 bases from J, the junction kept 13 bases outside the gene matches. The chain's CDR3 is CASSTRGRTGGQNIQYF. As DNA, the CDR3 is TGTGCCAGCAGCACCCGAGGTCGAACAGGGGGCCAAAACATTCAGTACTTC.

Only a few counts were recorded for this clonotype. The chain uses TRBV6-2 or TRBV6-3 and TRBJ2-7; D is unresolved. The CDR3 is 12 residues long. Germline CDR1 reads MNHEY; CDR2 reads SVGEGT. V lost 2 bases, J lost 3 bases, and 5 bases lay in between. CDR3 loop: CASSYTVYEQYF. In nucleotides, the CDR3 is TGTGCCAGCAGTTACACGGTCTACGAGCAGTACTTC.

This clonotype was observed many times. The gene calls are TRBV7-3 and TRBJ1-1; tentative D call: TRBD1 (5 bases). Germline V CDR1 and CDR2: SGHTA, FQGTGA. Trimming cost V 3 bases and J 1 base, with 12 bases left between them. CDR3 length: 15 residues. The CDR3 reads CASSLLQGRNTEAFF. CDR3 coding DNA: TGTGCCAGCAGCTTGTTGCAGGGCCGGAACACTGAAGCTTTCTTT.

In its sample, this clonotype was seen once. For the CDR3, the DNA is TGTGCCAGCAGCTTAGGCCGTGACAGTTCCGGACGTGAAAAACTGTTTTTT. It yields the protein CASSLGRDSSGREKLFF. The chain links TRBV11-3 to TRBJ1-4; D is perhaps TRBD1 (5 bases). The CDR3 is 17 amino acids. From germline, CDR1 is SGHNT and CDR2 YENEEA. Trimming cost V 1 base and J 7 bases, with 19 bases left between them. Together with reference TRBV11-3 and TRBJ1-4, the CDR3 gives the full variable domain: EAGVVQSPRYKIIEKKQPVAFWCNPISGHNTLYWYLQNLGQGPELLIRYENEEAVDDSQLPKDRFSAERLKGVDSTLKIQPAELGDSAVYLCASSLGRDSSGREKLFFGSGTQLSVL.

This chain uses TRBV25-1 with TRBJ1-3; a possible D gene is TRBD1 (5 bases). CDR1 is MGHDK and CDR2 is SYGVNS in the germline V gene. The length of the CDR3 is 14 residues. V gave up 4 bases and J gave up 0 bases, with 7 bases separating them. Here the CDR3 reads CASSGQSSGNTIYF. The CDR3 DNA sequence: TGTGCCAGCAGTGGACAGAGCTCTGGAAACACCATATATTTT.

The CDR3 nucleotides are TGTGCCAGCAGTCTCGGGACAGGGGGCGAGAACTATGGCTACACCTTC. Its protein is CASSLGTGGENYGYTF. The rearrangement uses TRBV28 and TRBJ1-2; 12 nucleotides align to TRBD1. This CDR3 has 16 amino acids. From germline, CDR1 is MDHEN and CDR2 SYDVKM. V shed 5 bases, J shed 2 bases, and the junction held 6 bases outside the gene matches.